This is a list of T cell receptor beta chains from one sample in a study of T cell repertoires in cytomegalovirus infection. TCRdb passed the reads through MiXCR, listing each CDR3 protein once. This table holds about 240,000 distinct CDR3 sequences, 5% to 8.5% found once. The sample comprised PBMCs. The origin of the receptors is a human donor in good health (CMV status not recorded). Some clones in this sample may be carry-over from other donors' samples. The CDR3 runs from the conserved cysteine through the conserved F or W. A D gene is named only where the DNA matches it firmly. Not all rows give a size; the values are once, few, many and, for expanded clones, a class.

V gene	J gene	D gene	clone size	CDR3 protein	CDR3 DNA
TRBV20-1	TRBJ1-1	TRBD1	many	CSALAGGWTEAFF	TGCAGTGCGCTGGCAGGGGGCTGGACTGAAGCTTTCTTT
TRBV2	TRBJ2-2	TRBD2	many	CASSGGLAGRTGELFF	TGTGCCAGCAGTGGGGGACTAGCGGGGCGAACCGGGGAGCTGTTTTTT
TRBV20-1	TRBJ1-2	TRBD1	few	CSARDRQGVRAYGYTF	TGCAGTGCTAGAGATCGCCAGGGGGTAAGGGCCTATGGCTACACCTTC
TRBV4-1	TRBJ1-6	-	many	CASSQDERQANSPLHF	TGCGCCAGCAGCCAAGATGAACGACAGGCTAATTCACCCCTCCACTTT
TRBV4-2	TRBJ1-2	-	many	CASSQDLGGTNYGYTF	TGTGCCAGCAGCCAAGACCTCGGGGGAACAAACTATGGCTACACCTTC
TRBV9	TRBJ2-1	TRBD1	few	CASSVSSQGANNEQFF	TGTGCCAGCAGCGTATCGAGTCAGGGGGCGAACAATGAGCAGTTCTTC
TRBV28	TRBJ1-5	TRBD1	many	CASSPNRDRSPQHF	TGTGCCAGCAGTCCCAACAGGGACAGATCGCCCCAGCATTTT
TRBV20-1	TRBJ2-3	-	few	CSARESSGADTQYF	TGCAGTGCTAGAGAGAGCTCTGGAGCAGATACGCAGTATTTT
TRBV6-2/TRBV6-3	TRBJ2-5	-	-	CASSYSSGQETQYF	TGTGCCAGCAGTTACAGTTCCGGACAAGAGACCCAGTACTTC
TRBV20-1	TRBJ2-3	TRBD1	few	CSTYLGQLGSTQYF	TGCAGTACCTATTTGGGACAGTTAGGCTCAACCCAGTATTTT
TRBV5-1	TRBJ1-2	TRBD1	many	CASYNTGVDHYGYTF	TGCGCCAGCTATAATACAGGGGTCGACCACTATGGCTACACCTTC
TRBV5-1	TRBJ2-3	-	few	CASSTSDGFAQYF	TGCGCCAGCAGCACTTCCGACGGATTCGCGCAGTATTTT